This note documents a single TCR beta chain sequence. What it binds is not known. Both 60 Vbeta primers and 13 Jbeta primers went into the PCR. The protocol was immunoSEQ multiplex PCR, while the TCRdb copy is restricted to in-frame clones and leaves out a portion. The table includes approximately 77,000 clones, roughly two thirds detected once. The data were obtained in a study of cytomegalovirus exposure and HLA in healthy donors. Study conclusions and caveats: In a later analysis, approximately 18,000 TCR beta sequences were associated with HLA alleles at 0.05 false discovery rate. It has been reported that TCR beta sequences accurately predicted the HLA-A and HLA-B alleles of most subjects. Across all donors, roughly uniform sequencing depth was an assumption of the presence/absence analyses.

Germline V gene data show CDR1 as SSHAT and CDR2 as FNYEAQ (reference sequence). The CDR3 has 14 amino acids. V dropped 5 bases and J dropped 5; count of bases not matched to a gene: 6. The sample consisted of PBMCs. The gene calls are TRBV7-7 and TRBJ2-3; 8 positions match TRBD1. The receptor was isolated from a man in his 60s in good health and CMV-seropositive. The CDR3 protein is CASSPDRGLDTQYF. CDR3 sequence (DNA): TGTGCCAGCAGCCCCGACAGGGGATTAGATACGCAGTATTTT. Based on the CDR3 plus reference TRBV7-7 and TRBJ2-3, the full variable domain is GAGVSQSPRYKVTKRGQDVTLRCDPISSHATLYWYQQALGQGPEFLTYFNYEAQPDKSGLPSDRFSAERPEGSISTLTIQRTEQRDSAMYRCASSPDRGLDTQYFGPGTRLTVL.